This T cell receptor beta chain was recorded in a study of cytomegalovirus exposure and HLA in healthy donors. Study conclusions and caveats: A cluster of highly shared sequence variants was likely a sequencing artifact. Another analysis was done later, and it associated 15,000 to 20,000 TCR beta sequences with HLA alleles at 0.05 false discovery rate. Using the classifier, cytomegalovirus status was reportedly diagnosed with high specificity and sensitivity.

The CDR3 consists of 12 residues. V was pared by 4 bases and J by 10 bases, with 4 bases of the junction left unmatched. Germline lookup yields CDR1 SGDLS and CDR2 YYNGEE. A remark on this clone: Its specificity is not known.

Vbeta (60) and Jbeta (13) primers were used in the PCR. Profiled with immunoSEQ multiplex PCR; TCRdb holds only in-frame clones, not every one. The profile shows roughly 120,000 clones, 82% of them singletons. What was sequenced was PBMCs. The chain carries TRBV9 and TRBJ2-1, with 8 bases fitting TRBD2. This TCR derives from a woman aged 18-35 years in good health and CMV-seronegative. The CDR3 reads CASSSGGMEQFF. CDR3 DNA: TGTGCCAGCAGCTCGGGAGGGATGGAGCAGTTCTTC.